Detailed here is one TCR beta chain. No antigen is known for it. No quality values exist for individual bases; no much larger clone is one base distant. The study excluded patients with uncontrolled infections, other autoimmune diseases, pregnancy or lactation. Diagnoses relied on clinical symptoms, serum thyroxine and TRAb, thyroid ultrasound and orbital computed tomography. Total RNA was extracted with Trizol reagent, and quality was checked on an Agilent 2100 Bioanalyzer. This record belongs to a study of T cells in Graves' hyperthyroidism and ophthalmopathy (dated by TCRdb to between 2019 and 2020). Turning to the overall study: A discovery cohort of approximately 100 patients, roughly 45 with Graves' ophthalmopathy and more than 55 with stable Graves' hyperthyroidism, was used to find distinguishing TCR V-J signatures. An independent validation cohort of fewer than 20 hyperthyroidism patients and 17 patients who later progressed to ophthalmopathy tested prospective prediction of ophthalmopathy. The roughly 90 discovery patients were divided at random into training and test sets in a 7:3 ratio. In addition, the study compared T-cell repertoires in thyroid tissue and in blood from roughly 6 Graves' hyperthyroidism patients. After sampling, hyperthyroidism patients received methimazole starting at 30 mg daily, and ophthalmopathy patients received high-dose intravenous methylprednisolone. The paper reports TCR Vbeta CDR3 sequencing of some 140 peripheral blood samples: approximately 43 ophthalmopathy, under 85 hyperthyroidism and approximately 17 progressor patients.

The investigation overall reported the following: Most expanded thyroid clonotypes (frequency above 0.001) were also detected in blood, suggesting blood repertoires may reflect thyroid immune responses. During validation, the model predicted progression to ophthalmopathy a median of around 6 months ahead of onset, with almost 71% sensitivity and 72% to 80% specificity. Sample size was not statistically predetermined, and blinding of investigators to group allocation was not performed. A model built on a 13 V-J signature distinguished ophthalmopathy from stable hyperthyroidism, reaching about 88% sensitivity and about 81% specificity in cross-validation and 80%/75% in testing.

TCR beta CDR3 regions were amplified from RNA transcripts. The TCR CDR3 was subjected to a first round of RT-PCR using the HTBI primer set and the Qiagen OneStep RT-PCR kit. A second multiplex PCR round built the libraries, followed by size selection and purification. Libraries were sequenced paired-end with 100 bp reads on an Illumina HiSeq2000. The authors' pipeline ran thus. SOAPnuke was used to process the raw data, throwing out any read that contained adapters or uncalled bases, had a mean Phred below 15, or lacked an exact constant-primer or identifier match. High-quality paired reads were merged with COPE v1.2.5, and unique nucleotide sequences were defined as clonotypes. MiTCR v1.1 was used to align clonotypes to the IMGT TRBV, TRBD and TRBJ reference segments. Analysis was restricted to V-J combinations with a frequency above 0.0001, which covered 99% to 99.2% of repertoires. The TCS score was defined as F50 (clonal expansion) divided by E x V (chaos), with BLOSUM62-based TCRdist calculated between CDR3 peptides within each V-J. Welch's t-statistics and random forest reduced 514 V-J features to about 13, which were used in a naive Bayes classifier (R e1071). The similarity between thyroid and blood repertoires was quantified using the Morisita-Horn index. In TCRdb, the public reads were trimmed at Q25 with fastp and aligned with MiXCR, with productive beta chains retained. Each record represents a unique CDR3 protein, reported with the most common genes and DNA among its rows. The V and J calls reflect TCRdb's pipeline rather than the authors' work. This sample lists roughly 500,000 distinct CDR3 sequences; 40% to 55% were detected once. About two fifths of the sample goes to the ten largest clones.

What was sequenced was peripheral blood or thyroid tissue (not recorded which). The TCR sequence derives from an adult woman with Graves' disease, either hyperthyroidism or ophthalmopathy (not recorded which).

CDR3 protein: CASSPDGGNSALHF. The nucleotide sequence is given as TGCGCCAGCAGCCCCGACGGAGGGAATTCGGCCCTCCACTTT. The rearrangement combines TRBV5-1 with TRBJ1-6; no D gene can be assigned with confidence. Trimming removed 4 bases from V and 14 bases from J, leaving 19 bases between the germline ends. The CDR3, cysteine through phenylalanine, is 14 amino acids long. Only the CDR3 portion is preserved as DNA: 42 bases, with reading frame beginning at the first base. The germline V gene yields SGHRS for CDR1 and YFSETQ for CDR2.